The rows below give T cell receptor beta chains drawn from one sample of a study of T cells in Graves' hyperthyroidism and ophthalmopathy. In TCRdb, the multiplex PCR reads were re-called with MiXCR into one record per CDR3 protein. Here the sample spans about 520,000 distinct CDR3 sequences, around 22% being singletons. Sequencing input: blood. The receptors shown here come from a woman in her 30s with Graves' ophthalmopathy. The CDR3 runs from the conserved cysteine through the conserved F or W. Each record gives: clone size, CDR3 length, J gene, D gene, V gene, CDR3 protein, CDR3 DNA. The D gene is left open where the match is weak. Size is stated for part of the rows, as once, few or many counts, or as a class when the clone is expanded.

few | 16 | TRBJ1-1 | - | TRBV6-5 | CASSYSNLRGNTEAFF | TGTGCCAGCAGTTACTCGAATTTACGGGGAAACACTGAAGCTTTCTTT
- | 14 | TRBJ2-4 | - | TRBV12-3/TRBV12-4 | CAISRGQLQNIQYF | TGTGCCATCAGCCGCGGACAGCTCCAAAACATTCAGTACTTC
- | 13 | TRBJ1-2 | - | TRBV5-1 | CASSLAATYGYTF | TGCGCCAGCAGCTTGGCCGCAACCTATGGCTACACCTTC
- | 10 | TRBJ2-7 | - | TRBV29-1 | CSVRVGEQYF | TGCAGCGTCAGGGTTGGGGAGCAGTACTTC
- | 13 | TRBJ2-7 | - | TRBV3-1 | CASSQGTLDEQYF | TGTGCCAGCAGCCAGGGTACACTGGACGAGCAGTACTTC
- | 13 | TRBJ2-7 | - | TRBV3-1 | CASSQDRDGEQYF | TGTGCCAGCAGCCAAGATAGGGATGGGGAGCAGTACTTC
- | 13 | TRBJ1-2 | - | TRBV12-3/TRBV12-4 | CATSAEDFYGYTF | TGTGCCACCAGTGCCGAAGACTTCTATGGCTACACCTTC
- | 14 | TRBJ2-7 | TRBD1 | TRBV12-5 | CASGPLYRGSEQYF | TGTGCTAGTGGTCCCCTTTACAGGGGGAGCGAGCAGTACTTC
many | 16 | TRBJ1-1 | - | TRBV6-1 | CASSEGLGGLGAEAFF | TGTGCCAGCAGTGAAGGTTTGGGGGGCCTCGGGGCTGAAGCTTTCTTT
many | 13 | TRBJ1-5 | - | TRBV25-1 | CASSEPGSQPQHF | TGTGCCAGCAGCGAGCCGGGAAGTCAGCCCCAGCATTTT
many | 13 | TRBJ1-2 | - | TRBV15 | CATEAGANYGHTF | TGTGCCACGGAGGCCGGGGCGAACTATGGCCACACCTTC
many | 15 | TRBJ2-7 | - | TRBV6-5 | CASTLPQGNSYEQYF | TGTGCCAGCACCCTCCCCCAGGGGAACTCCTACGAGCAGTACTTC
- | 14 | TRBJ2-5 | TRBD1 | TRBV12-3/TRBV12-4 | CASSFRQGAETQYF | TGTGCCAGCAGTTTTCGACAGGGGGCAGAGACCCAGTACTTC
- | 16 | TRBJ2-7 | TRBD1 | TRBV15 | CATSANRDRGFYEQYF | TGTGCCACCAGCGCCAACCGGGACAGGGGATTCTACGAGCAGTACTTC
many | 14 | TRBJ2-7 | - | TRBV19 | CASNAGTYIPEQYF | TGTGCCAGTAACGCCGGGACTTATATCCCCGAGCAGTACTTC
few | 14 | TRBJ2-7 | - | TRBV27 | CASNYAGTTNEQYF | TGTGCCAGCAATTACGCCGGGACCACCAACGAGCAGTACTTC
- | 13 | TRBJ1-2 | - | TRBV5-1 | CASSVPGPYGYTF | TGCGCCAGCAGCGTTCCGGGGCCTTATGGCTACACCTTC
- | 15 | TRBJ1-3 | - | TRBV12-3/TRBV12-4 | CASSLATWAGNTIYF | TGTGCCAGCAGTTTAGCGACGTGGGCTGGAAACACCATATATTTT
- | 15 | TRBJ2-7 | TRBD2 | TRBV30 | CAWSVLGLASYEQYF | TGTGCCTGGAGTGTACTGGGACTAGCCTCCTACGAGCAGTACTTC
many | 17 | TRBJ1-5 | - | TRBV4-3 | CASSQVFGKTRDQPQHF | TGCGCCAGCAGCCAAGTTTTTGGGAAAACCCGGGATCAGCCCCAGCATTTT
many | 15 | TRBJ2-5 | - | TRBV27 | CASSLGLAPLETQYF | TGTGCCAGCAGTTTAGGTCTAGCACCCTTGGAGACCCAGTACTTC
many | 13 | TRBJ2-7 | - | TRBV11-2 | CASSLGESYEQYF | TGTGCCAGCAGCTTAGGGGAATCATACGAGCAGTACTTC
many | 15 | TRBJ2-7 | TRBD1 | TRBV7-2 | CASSLAWTGDYEQYF | TGTGCCAGCAGCTTAGCATGGACAGGGGACTACGAGCAGTACTTC
many | 13 | TRBJ2-5 | - | TRBV20-1 | CSASSGSGETQYF | TGCAGTGCTAGTTCGGGTTCGGGGGAGACCCAGTACTTC
many | 13 | TRBJ1-1 | - | TRBV6-1 | CASSERENTEAFF | TGTGCCAGCAGTGAAAGGGAGAACACTGAAGCTTTCTTT
many | 14 | TRBJ1-1 | - | TRBV27 | CASSTTDMNTEAFF | TGTGCCAGCAGTACAACAGATATGAACACTGAAGCTTTCTTT
few | 13 | TRBJ2-1 | - | TRBV9 | CASSKGNLNEQFF | TGTGCCAGCAGCAAAGGGAACCTCAATGAGCAGTTCTTC
- | 14 | TRBJ2-7 | TRBD1 | TRBV3-1 | CATTETGAVDEQYF | TGTGCCACCACGGAGACAGGGGCAGTGGACGAGCAGTACTTC
many | 15 | TRBJ1-1 | - | TRBV7-3 | CASSLMAGTNTEAFF | TGTGCCAGCAGCTTAATGGCAGGGACGAACACTGAAGCTTTCTTT
- | 14 | TRBJ2-2 | - | TRBV24-1 | CATSDLTGTGELFF | TGTGCCACCAGTGACTTGACAGGAACCGGGGAGCTGTTTTTT
many | 16 | TRBJ1-2 | - | TRBV6-5 | CASSYSETGLGSGHTF | TGTGCCAGCAGTTACTCAGAGACAGGTCTGGGGTCTGGCCACACCTTC
many | 18 | TRBJ2-6 | - | TRBV6-2/TRBV6-3 | CASSYYGGIITGANVLTF | TGTGCCAGCAGTTACTATGGGGGAATTATAACTGGGGCCAACGTCCTGACTTTC
- | 13 | TRBJ2-5 | - | TRBV10-3 | CAISGDIGETQYF | TGTGCCATCAGTGGGGACATAGGAGAGACCCAGTACTTC
many | 14 | TRBJ1-1 | TRBD1 | TRBV5-1 | CASSWTGTDTEAFF | TGCGCCAGCAGCTGGACCGGGACAGACACTGAAGCTTTCTTT
few | 13 | TRBJ2-5 | TRBD1 | TRBV28 | CASSTGGQETQYF | TGTGCCAGCAGTACAGGGGGCCAAGAGACCCAGTACTTC
many | 15 | TRBJ2-5 | TRBD1 | TRBV28 | CASSLSLTGVETQYF | TGTGCCAGCAGTTTATCCTTAACAGGGGTAGAGACCCAGTACTTC
many | 13 | TRBJ1-3 | - | TRBV20-1 | CSAEGYSGNTIYF | TGCAGTGCTGAGGGGTACTCTGGAAACACCATATATTTT
- | 12 | TRBJ2-5 | - | TRBV19 | CASGPGRESQYF | TGTGCCAGTGGTCCGGGTCGGGAGTCCCAGTACTTC
- | 12 | TRBJ1-2 | - | TRBV10-3 | CATTTGVWGYTF | TGTGCCACGACGACAGGAGTTTGGGGCTACACCTTC
- | 14 | TRBJ2-3 | TRBD1 | TRBV7-3 | CASSFGQGQDMQYF | TGTGCCAGCAGCTTTGGACAGGGTCAAGATATGCAGTATTTT
few | 14 | TRBJ1-2 | - | TRBV20-1 | CSAQMLGTNYGYTF | TGCAGTGCTCAGATGTTGGGAACTAACTATGGCTACACCTTC
- | 17 | TRBJ1-5 | - | TRBV30 | CAWSVRVGVGSNQPQHF | TGTGCCTGGAGTGTACGGGTGGGGGTTGGGAGCAATCAGCCCCAGCATTTT
many | 13 | TRBJ1-5 | - | TRBV12-3/TRBV12-4 | CASSLTPNQPQHF | TGTGCCAGCAGTCTTACACCGAATCAGCCCCAGCATTTT
many | 14 | TRBJ1-5 | - | TRBV28 | CASSSLGVEGPQHF | TGTGCCAGCAGTTCCCTGGGGGTCGAGGGGCCCCAGCATTTT
many | 14 | TRBJ1-1 | - | TRBV5-6 | CASSLRTGFTEAFF | TGTGCCAGCAGCCTCAGGACGGGGTTCACTGAAGCTTTCTTT
few | 16 | TRBJ1-5 | - | TRBV11-2 | CASSPSVELSNQPQHF | TGTGCCAGCAGCCCGTCAGTAGAGTTAAGCAATCAGCCCCAGCATTTT
- | 15 | TRBJ2-5 | - | TRBV10-3 | CAIGGTANSGETQYF | TGTGCCATCGGGGGGACAGCCAACTCGGGGGAGACCCAGTACTTC